The rows below give T cell receptor beta chains drawn from one sample of a study of read filtering for tumor transcriptome and immune sequencing. Each CDR3 protein gets one entry after TCRdb re-called the reads with MiXCR. The sample has around 60,000 distinct CDR3 sequences; approximately 19% are singletons. Specimen: a population of CD138-negative cells sorted from bone marrow. The receptors shown here come from a donor aged 40 or over with multiple myeloma. Each CDR3 is given with its conserved first and last residue. Each record gives: J gene, V gene, D gene, CDR3 protein. D genes are given only for firm matches.

TRBJ1-4	TRBV5-1	NA	CASSSGGTNEKLFF
TRBJ1-5	TRBV10-3	NA	CAISDAGARQHF
TRBJ2-1	TRBV11-3	NA	CASSFTSSNEQFF
TRBJ2-1	TRBV7-3	NA	CASSSPPTYNEQFF
TRBJ1-1	TRBV3-1	NA	CASSQGGGNTEAFF
TRBJ2-7	TRBV28	NA	CASSQPPVYEQYF
TRBJ2-7	TRBV20-1	NA	CSARSGYEQYF
TRBJ2-2	TRBV2	TRBD1	CASRGTGGSGELFF
TRBJ1-1	TRBV28	NA	CASTWSPNTEAFF
TRBJ1-5	TRBV19	NA	CASSIWENSNQPQHF
TRBJ2-5	TRBV10-3	NA	CAISESGSVETQYF
TRBJ2-5	TRBV5-1	TRBD2	CASRRGAGALQTQYF
TRBJ2-7	TRBV28	NA	CASRVGPGDISEQYF
TRBJ2-5	TRBV9	NA	CASSVGPGHQETQYF
TRBJ1-2	TRBV29-1	NA	CSVDGGHYGYTF
TRBJ2-3	TRBV29-1	NA	CSAGADTQYF
TRBJ2-7	TRBV11-2	NA	CASSLNGASGQYF
TRBJ2-7	TRBV28	NA	CASSFFQPPYEQYF
TRBJ2-3	TRBV7-8	TRBD2	CASSPTHKVAGGDTQYF
TRBJ2-2	TRBV20-1	NA	CSARTTNTGELFF
TRBJ1-1	TRBV15	TRBD1	CATSSGPLDRLNTEAFF
TRBJ2-5	TRBV28	NA	CASSADTETQYF
TRBJ2-3	TRBV19	NA	CASGNNLDTQYF
TRBJ2-3	TRBV4-1	NA	CASSQGERSTDTQYF
TRBJ2-7	TRBV10-3	NA	CAISGVPGNYEQYF
TRBJ2-2	TRBV2	NA	CASTMREGTGELFF
TRBJ2-1	TRBV28	TRBD1	CASLQGINEQFF
TRBJ2-1	TRBV5-8	NA	CASTSRNGGTGNEQFF
TRBJ2-3	TRBV20-1	NA	CSARILVTDTQYF
TRBJ2-2	TRBV28	NA	CASGNTGELFF
TRBJ2-1	TRBV12-3/TRBV12-4	NA	CASSLGTNFGNEQFF
TRBJ2-5	TRBV28	TRBD2	CASSLWASGGLQETQYF
TRBJ2-3	TRBV10-3	NA	CAITNLGLPTADTQYF
TRBJ2-1	TRBV4-1	NA	CASSQVGGNTYNEQLF
TRBJ1-5	TRBV9	TRBD1	CASSGRQGQPQHF
TRBJ2-3	TRBV5-6	TRBD2	CASSLASSGGIYTQYF
TRBJ2-1	TRBV7-3	TRBD2	CASSRRGGGGYNEQFF
TRBJ1-1	TRBV9	NA	CASSVLYSDTEAFF
TRBJ2-1	TRBV9	TRBD2	CASSVGEGSYNEQFF
TRBJ2-7	TRBV20-1	TRBD1	CSSPRQGAYEQYF
TRBJ2-7	TRBV5-1	TRBD1	CASSLIRGTGYYEQYF
TRBJ2-3	TRBV12-3/TRBV12-4	TRBD2	CASSFSLAEDTQYF
TRBJ2-7	TRBV20-1	TRBD1	CSAPETGLREQYF